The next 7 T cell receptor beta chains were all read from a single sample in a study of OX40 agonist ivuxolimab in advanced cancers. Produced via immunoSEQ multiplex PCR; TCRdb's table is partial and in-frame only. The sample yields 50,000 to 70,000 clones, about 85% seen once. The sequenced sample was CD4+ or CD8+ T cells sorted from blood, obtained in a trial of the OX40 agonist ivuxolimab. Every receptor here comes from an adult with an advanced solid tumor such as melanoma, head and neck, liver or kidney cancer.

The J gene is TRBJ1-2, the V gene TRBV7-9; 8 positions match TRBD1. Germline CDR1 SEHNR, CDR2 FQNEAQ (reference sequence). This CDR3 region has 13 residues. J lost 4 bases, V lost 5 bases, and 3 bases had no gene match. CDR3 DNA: TGTGCCAGCAGCGACAGGGGACTCTATGGCTACACCTTC. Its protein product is CASSDRGLYGYTF.

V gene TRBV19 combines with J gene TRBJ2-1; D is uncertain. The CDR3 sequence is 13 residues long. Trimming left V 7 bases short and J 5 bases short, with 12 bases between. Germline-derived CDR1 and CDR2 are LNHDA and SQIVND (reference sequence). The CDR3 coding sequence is TGTGCCAGTAAGGGCGGTCCTCACAATGAGCAGTTCTTC. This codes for CASKGGPHNEQFF.

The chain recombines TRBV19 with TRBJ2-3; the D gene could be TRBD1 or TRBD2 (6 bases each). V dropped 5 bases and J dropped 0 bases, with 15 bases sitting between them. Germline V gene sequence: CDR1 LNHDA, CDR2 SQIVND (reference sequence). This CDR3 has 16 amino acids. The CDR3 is CASSLFRGLSTDTQYF. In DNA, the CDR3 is TGTGCCAGTAGTCTGTTCCGGGGGCTTAGCACAGATACGCAGTATTTT.

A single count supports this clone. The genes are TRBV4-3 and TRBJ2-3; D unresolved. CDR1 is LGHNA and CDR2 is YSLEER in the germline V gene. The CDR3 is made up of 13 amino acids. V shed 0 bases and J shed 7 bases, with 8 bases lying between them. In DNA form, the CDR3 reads TGCGCCAGCAGCCAAGATCTCGACTATACGCAGTATTTT. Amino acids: CASSQDLDYTQYF.

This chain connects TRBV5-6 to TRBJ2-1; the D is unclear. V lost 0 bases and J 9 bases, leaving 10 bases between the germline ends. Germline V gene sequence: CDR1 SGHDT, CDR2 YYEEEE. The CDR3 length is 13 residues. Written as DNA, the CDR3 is TGTGCCAGCAGCTTGGATGCAGAAGGTGAGCAGTTCTTC. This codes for CASSLDAEGEQFF.

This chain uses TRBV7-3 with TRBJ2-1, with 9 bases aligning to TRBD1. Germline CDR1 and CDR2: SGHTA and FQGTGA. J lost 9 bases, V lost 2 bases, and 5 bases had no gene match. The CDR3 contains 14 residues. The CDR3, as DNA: TGTGCCAGCAGCTTACCGGGACAGGGTCGTGAGCAGTTCTTC. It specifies CASSLPGQGREQFF.

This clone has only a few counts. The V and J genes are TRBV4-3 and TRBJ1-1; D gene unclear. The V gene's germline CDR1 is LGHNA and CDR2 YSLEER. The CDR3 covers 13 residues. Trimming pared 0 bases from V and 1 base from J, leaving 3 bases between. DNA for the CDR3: TGCGCCAGCAGCCAAGATCGGAACACTGAAGCTTTCTTT. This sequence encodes CASSQDRNTEAFF.